The 29 T cell receptor beta chains reported below all come from one sample, sequenced in a study of T cell responses to AZD1222 COVID-19 vaccine. The data were produced by immunoSEQ multiplex PCR, yet TCRdb's version contains in-frame clones alone and is incomplete. The table has about 100,000 clones, less than 90% seen once. This specimen was peripheral blood, taken on day 0 of AZD1222 vaccination. These receptor sequences come from an adult in good health.

The V and J genes are TRBV28 and TRBJ1-1; D possibly corresponds to TRBD1 (6 bases). The CDR3 extends over 13 amino acids. The germline V gene has CDR1 MDHEN and CDR2 SYDVKM. V was cut by 6 bases and J by 11 bases, with 19 bases left in between. CDR3 loop: CASSYNRVIRAFF. DNA of the CDR3: TGTGCCAGCAGCTATAACAGGGTTATCCGGGCTTTCTTT. Together with reference TRBV28 and TRBJ1-1, the CDR3 gives the full variable domain: DVKVTQSSRYLVKRTGEKVFLECVQDMDHENMFWYRQDPGLGLRLIYFSYDVKMKEKGDIPEGYSVSREKKERFSLILESASTNQTSMYLCASSYNRVIRAFFGQGTRLTVV.

CDR3 region: CASSLGGDPDTEAFF. The DNA of the CDR3 is TGTGCCAGCAGCTTAGGCGGGGACCCGGACACTGAAGCTTTCTTT. The J gene is TRBJ1-1, the V gene TRBV7-2, with D tentatively TRBD1 (5 bases). The CDR3 length is 15 residues. The germline V and J ends were trimmed by 1 base and 3 bases, with 12 bases remaining between them. Germline V lookup: CDR1 SGHTA, CDR2 FQGNSA.

The count of this clone is one. This CDR3 is CASSLISGGWGELFF. The CDR3 DNA sequence: TGTGCCAGCAGCTTGATTAGCGGGGGCTGGGGGGAGCTGTTTTTT. The chain links TRBV5-4 to TRBJ2-2, with TRBD2 matching 9 bases. Germline loops: CDR1 SGHNT, CDR2 YYREEE (reference sequence). The CDR3 spans 15 residues. V lost 1 base and J lost 8; bases outside the gene matches: 6.

The chain recombines TRBV6-4 with TRBJ2-1, with D possibly being TRBD2 (7 bases). CDR3 size: 15 residues. Looked up from germline, CDR1 is MRHNA and CDR2 is SNTAGT. V lost 3 bases and J lost 2, with 11 bases in between. This CDR3 is CASSEEGGAYNEQFF. CDR3 coding DNA: TGTGCCAGCAGTGAGGAAGGGGGGGCCTACAATGAGCAGTTCTTC.

The chain links TRBV29-1 to TRBJ2-1; 9 nucleotides agree with TRBD2. J was trimmed by 2 bases and V by 6 bases; bases with no gene match: 2. The germline CDR1 and CDR2 sequences are SQVTM and ANQGSEA. This CDR3 is built from 13 residues. The CDR3 here is CSVGTSPYNEQFF. CDR3 sequence (DNA): TGCAGCGTCGGGACTAGCCCCTACAATGAGCAGTTCTTC.

The genes are TRBV5-1 and TRBJ2-1, with 10 positions matching TRBD2. Germline CDR1 and CDR2: SGHRS and YFSETQ. The CDR3 spans 15 residues. With V trimmed by 4 bases and J by 4 bases, 5 bases remained unmatched. CDR3 in DNA: TGCGCCAGCAGCGTGACTAGCGGGTCTTACAATGAGCAGTTCTTC. It codes for CASSVTSGSYNEQFF.

This sequence joins TRBV27 and TRBJ1-2; D is uncertain. Between the trimmed V and J ends, which lost 0 bases and 8 bases, there was a span of 16 bases. CDR1 MNHEY and CDR2 SMNVEV come from the germline V gene (reference sequence). This CDR3 region has 15 residues. DNA for the CDR3: TGTGCCAGCAGTTTATCGCCAGTGGCGATGGAGGGCTACACCTTC. Translation: CASSLSPVAMEGYTF.

The J gene is TRBJ2-2, the V gene TRBV6-7, with D unresolved. TRBV6-7 is noted as an ORF with a role that remains uncertain. V gave up 9 bases and J gave up 7 bases, with 12 bases separating them. The CDR3 is made up of 12 amino acids. The chain's CDR3 is CASGRPGGELFF. CDR3 DNA sequence: TGTGCCAGTGGGCGGCCCGGCGGGGAGCTGTTTTTT.

The V gene is TRBV4-1, the J gene TRBJ2-4; perhaps TRBD2 as D (6 bases). This CDR3 is 18 amino acids long. V lost 4 bases and J 0 bases, leaving 19 bases between the germline ends. Germline lookup yields CDR1 MGHRA and CDR2 YSYEKL. The CDR3 loop reads CASSPGEARHLAKNIQYF. CDR3 nucleotides: TGCGCCAGCAGCCCTGGGGAGGCCAGGCACCTAGCCAAAAACATTCAGTACTTC.

This chain connects TRBV14 to TRBJ2-3; D remains ambiguous. CDR1 SGHDN and CDR2 FVKESK come from the germline V gene. The CDR3 runs 14 residues. V dropped 4 bases and J dropped 9 bases, with 17 bases sitting between them. The CDR3 sequence: CASSLLVEAATQYF. In DNA, the CDR3 is TGTGCCAGCAGCCTCTTAGTAGAGGCAGCCACGCAGTATTTT.

V is TRBV18 and J is TRBJ1-2, with 9 bases lining up with TRBD1. This CDR3 is built from 13 residues. The J segment lost 10 bases and the V segment lost 3 bases, leaving 6 bases of the junction unmatched. CDR1 and CDR2 from the germline V gene are KGHSH and LQKENI. Written as DNA, the CDR3 is TGTGCCAGCTCACCCAACCGGGACAGGGACTACACCTTC. The encoded protein is CASSPNRDRDYTF.

The V and J genes are TRBV29-1 and TRBJ1-3; D gene unclear. This CDR3 has 15 amino acids. Germline V gene lookup returns CDR1 SQVTM and CDR2 ANQGSEA. With 3 bases removed from V and 0 bases from J, the gap between germline ends came to 12 bases. In nucleotides, the CDR3 is TGCAGCGTTGATGCAGGCCCGAGCTCTGGAAACACCATATATTTT. This codes for CSVDAGPSSGNTIYF.

This clone turned up a few times. The chain is built from TRBV11-3 and TRBJ2-1; the D is unclear. V was clipped by 9 bases and J by 9 bases, with 18 bases between them. The CDR3 is 13 residues long. Per the germline V gene, CDR1 is SGHNT and CDR2 is YENEEA. This chain's CDR3 is CASGQPEVSEQFF. The CDR3, as DNA: TGTGCCAGTGGGCAGCCCGAAGTTAGTGAGCAGTTCTTC.

The gene calls are TRBV28 and TRBJ2-7; TRBD1 matches 7 bases. Trimming cost V 4 bases and J 2 bases; bases outside gene matches: 8. The germline gives CDR1 MDHEN, CDR2 SYDVKM. This CDR3 has 15 amino acids. DNA for the CDR3: TGTGCCAGCAGTTCCCCCGGGACAGTAACCTACGAGCAGTACTTC. Translated: CASSSPGTVTYEQYF.

The chain joins TRBV5-6 to TRBJ2-7; the D is unclear. Germline-derived CDR1 and CDR2 are SGHDT and YYEEEE. Trimming pared 4 bases from V and 3 bases from J, leaving 14 bases between. This CDR3 has 14 amino acids. Here the CDR3 reads CASSRLAFRYEQYF. CDR3 in DNA: TGTGCCAGCAGCCGACTTGCGTTTCGCTACGAGCAGTACTTC.

In its sample, this clone was seen a few times. The chain joins TRBV19 to TRBJ1-5; D gene ambiguous. CDR1 and CDR2 (germline): LNHDA, SQIVND (reference sequence). There are 13 residues in the CDR3. V was pared by 11 bases and J by 6 bases, with 17 bases between. This CDR3 is CAVSFKVSQPQHF. Written as DNA, the CDR3 is TGTGCCGTCTCATTCAAGGTCAGTCAGCCCCAGCATTTT. Filled out from reference TRBV19 and TRBJ1-5, the complete variable domain reads DGGITQSPKYLFRKEGQNVTLSCEQNLNHDAMYWYRQDPGQGLRLIYYSQIVNDFQKGDIAEGYSVSREKKESFPLTVTSAQKNPTAFYLCAVSFKVSQPQHFGDGTRLSIL.

This chain joins TRBV19 and TRBJ2-7; D not certain. CDR1 and CDR2 from the germline V gene are LNHDA and SQIVND (reference sequence). Trimming took 1 base from V and 0 from J, leaving 13 bases between them. This CDR3 comprises 16 residues. The CDR3 is CASSIVARTGSYEQYF. CDR3 DNA sequence: TGTGCCAGTAGTATAGTGGCCCGGACGGGCTCCTACGAGCAGTACTTC.

The chain carries TRBV7-9 and TRBJ1-2; 7 bases agree with TRBD1. CDR3 length: 14 amino acids. Germline values: CDR1 SEHNR, CDR2 FQNEAQ (reference sequence). Trimming took 6 bases from V and 4 from J; bases not matched to a gene: 8. DNA for the CDR3: TGTGCCAGCAGTACAGGGGAGGAGTTCTATGGCTACACCTTC. Translated, it gives CASSTGEEFYGYTF.

V is TRBV28 and J is TRBJ1-2; 12 bases are a match to TRBD1. This CDR3 region has 15 residues. Germline CDR1 and CDR2: MDHEN and SYDVKM. J was trimmed by 6 bases and V by 4 bases; bases with no gene match: 6. The CDR3 DNA reads TGTGCCAGCAGTTCTCCGGGACAGGGGGCGGATGGCTACACCTTC. Translating gives CASSSPGQGADGYTF.

The rearrangement links TRBV28 to TRBJ1-5; 7 nucleotides line up with TRBD1. V was pared by 10 bases and J by 6 bases, with 12 bases of the junction left unmatched. CDR1 is MDHEN and CDR2 is SYDVKM in the germline V gene. The CDR3 runs to 14 residues. CDR3 residues: CAIARQGLSQPQHF. The CDR3 bases are TGTGCCATCGCCCGACAGGGATTAAGTCAGCCCCAGCATTTT.

V is TRBV11-2 and J is TRBJ2-7, with a tentative D call TRBD2 (5 bases). The CDR3 totals 15 residues. Germline V gene data show CDR1 as SGHAT and CDR2 as FQNNGV. With 2 bases removed from V and 4 bases from J, the gap between germline ends came to 15 bases. The CDR3 DNA sequence: TGTGCCAGCAGCTTACCTTTTCGGGGAAAGTACGAGCAGTACTTC. Translation: CASSLPFRGKYEQYF.

The chain employs TRBV10-3 and TRBJ1-6; 9 bases map to TRBD1. Germline loops: CDR1 ENHRY, CDR2 SYGVKD. The CDR3 is 16 residues long. The junction had 4 bases not matched to a gene; V was cut back by 0 bases and J by 7 bases. The CDR3 DNA sequence: TGTGCCATCAGTGAGTCCCGGACAGGGGAAAATTCACCCCTCCACTTT. It is translated as CAISESRTGENSPLHF.

The chain has TRBV12-3 or TRBV12-4 and TRBJ2-5, with D possibly being TRBD2 (5 bases). The CDR3 has 13 amino acids. With 3 bases removed from V and 5 bases from J, the gap between germline ends came to 10 bases. The CDR3 DNA reads TGTGCCAGCAGTTTGACCGAGCGGGAGACCCAGTACTTC. Protein: CASSLTERETQYF.

The chain combines TRBV6-1 with TRBJ2-7; D remains ambiguous. This CDR3 has 15 residues. The germline V and J ends were trimmed by 0 bases and 3 bases, with 12 bases remaining between them. Germline assignment: CDR1 MNHNS and CDR2 SASEGT. CDR3 loop: CASSEALSSSYEQYF. Here the CDR3 DNA reads TGTGCCAGCAGTGAAGCGCTGTCTAGTAGCTACGAGCAGTACTTC.

This chain connects TRBV29-1 to TRBJ2-6; perhaps TRBD1 as D (5 bases). Germline V gene sequence: CDR1 SQVTM, CDR2 ANQGSEA. The CDR3 has 14 amino acids. V was trimmed by 4 bases and J by 4 bases, leaving 11 bases between them. The CDR3 sequence is CSVAQVAGANVLTF. The CDR3 DNA sequence: TGCAGCGTTGCACAGGTTGCCGGGGCCAACGTCCTGACTTTC. The full variable domain, its missing parts supplied by reference TRBV29-1 and TRBJ2-6, is SAVISQKPSRDICQRGTSLTIQCQVDSQVTMMFWYRQQPGQSLTLIATANQGSEATYESGFVIDKFPISRPNLTFSTLTVSNMSPEDSSIYLCSVAQVAGANVLTFGAGSRLTVL.

This clone was observed a few times. This rearrangement joins TRBV6-5 to TRBJ2-1; 7 bases are a match to TRBD2. Losses at the gene ends were 10 bases for V and 6 bases for J; bases not matched to a gene: 12. This CDR3 is 14 amino acids long. Germline loops: CDR1 MNHEY, CDR2 SVGAGI. In DNA form, the CDR3 reads TGTGCCATGAAAGCGGGACCCTTGAGCAATGAGCAGTTCTTC. Its protein is CAMKAGPLSNEQFF.

The J gene is TRBJ2-7, the V gene TRBV28; D ambiguous. V dropped 7 bases and J dropped 0 bases, with 7 bases sitting between them. This CDR3 has 12 residues. Germline assignment: CDR1 MDHEN and CDR2 SYDVKM. The CDR3 region has the DNA TGTGCCAGCATCAGCCACTCCTACGAGCAGTACTTC. This gives the protein CASISHSYEQYF.

V gene TRBV6-5 combines with J gene TRBJ2-7; TRBD2 agrees at 13 bases. V trimming: 2 bases; J trimming: 2 bases; junction bases outside the gene matches: 0. Germline-derived CDR1 and CDR2 are MNHEY and SVGAGI. The CDR3 runs 15 residues. Written as DNA, the CDR3 is TGTGCCAGCAGTTACGGGACTAGCGGGACCTACGAGCAGTACTTC. Encoded protein: CASSYGTSGTYEQYF.

The chain combines TRBV28 with TRBJ1-2; TRBD1 matches at 7 bases. Germline assignment: CDR1 MDHEN and CDR2 SYDVKM. CDR3 size: 14 residues. Losses at the gene ends were 8 bases for V and 7 bases for J; bases not matched to a gene: 13. The CDR3 bases are TGTGCCAGCCGGGCGGGACAGACTTCTGGTGGCTACACCTTC. Encoded protein: CASRAGQTSGGYTF.